Sequencing of this T cell receptor (beta chain) was carried out in a study of blood T cell repertoires in COVID-19. As for the study in general: Whether acute or convalescent, the COVID-19 samples came from the United States, Italy and Spain. PBMCs, B-cell-depleted T cells, or T cells provided the cDNA or gDNA that made up the material.

All recovered Cohort 3 donors got two negative PCRs, got clearance, or saw symptom resolution. Clones were sequenced by immunoSEQ multiplex PCR, and TCRdb holds only the in-frame ones, with some missing. The sample has roughly 160,000 clones, approximately 80% seen once; the top ten hold about an eighth. With 6 bases clipped from V and 0 bases from J, the junction kept 26 bases outside the gene matches. From germline, CDR1 is SGHRS and CDR2 YFSETQ. This CDR3 has 22 residues. This chain uses TRBV5-1 with TRBJ2-3, with 9 bases that match TRBD2. The sequence came from a woman in her sixties or seventies who had recovered from COVID-19. The sequenced sample was PBMCs or T cells enriched from blood (not recorded which). The CDR3 here is CASTPALTKAGGAIASTDTQYF. In DNA, the CDR3 is TGCGCCAGCACTCCCGCTCTGACTAAAGCGGGGGGAGCCATCGCTAGCACAGATACGCAGTATTTT.